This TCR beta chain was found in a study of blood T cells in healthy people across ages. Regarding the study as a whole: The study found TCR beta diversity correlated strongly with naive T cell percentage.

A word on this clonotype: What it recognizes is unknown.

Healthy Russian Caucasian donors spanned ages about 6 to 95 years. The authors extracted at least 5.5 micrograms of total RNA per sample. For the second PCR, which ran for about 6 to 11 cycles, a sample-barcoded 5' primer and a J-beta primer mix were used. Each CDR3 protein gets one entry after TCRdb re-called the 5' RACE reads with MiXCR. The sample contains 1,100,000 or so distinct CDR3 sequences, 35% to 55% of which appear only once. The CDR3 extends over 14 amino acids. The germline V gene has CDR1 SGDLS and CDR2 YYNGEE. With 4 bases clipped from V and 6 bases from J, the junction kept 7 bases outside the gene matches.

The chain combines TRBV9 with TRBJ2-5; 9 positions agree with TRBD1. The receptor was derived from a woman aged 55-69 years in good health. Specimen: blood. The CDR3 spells CASSLTGGGQTQYF. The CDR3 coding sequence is TGTGCCAGCAGCTTGACAGGGGGAGGCCAGACCCAGTACTTC.